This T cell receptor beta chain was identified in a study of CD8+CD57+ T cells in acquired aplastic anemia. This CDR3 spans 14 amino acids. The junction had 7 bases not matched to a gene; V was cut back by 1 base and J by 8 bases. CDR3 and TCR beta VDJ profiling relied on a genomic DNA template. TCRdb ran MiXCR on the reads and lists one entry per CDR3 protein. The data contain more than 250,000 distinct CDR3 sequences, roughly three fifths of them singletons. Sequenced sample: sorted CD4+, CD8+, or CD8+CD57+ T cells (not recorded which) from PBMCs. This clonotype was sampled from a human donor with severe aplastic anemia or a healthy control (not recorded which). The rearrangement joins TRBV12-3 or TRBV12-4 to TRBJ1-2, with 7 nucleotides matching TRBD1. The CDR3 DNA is TGTGCCAGCAGTTTAGGACAGGGAATACAGGGCTACACCTTC. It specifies CASSLGQGIQGYTF.